The 8 T cell receptor beta chains reported below all come from one sample, sequenced in a study of T cells in Graves' hyperthyroidism and ophthalmopathy. TCR beta CDR3 regions were amplified from RNA transcripts. HTBI primers were the set used in a first-round RT-PCR of the TCR CDR3. MiXCR was run by TCRdb on the multiplex PCR reads, yielding one entry per CDR3 protein. The profile shows over 700,000 distinct CDR3 sequences, approximately 40% of them singletons. Material for sequencing was blood. These receptors were taken from a middle-aged woman with Graves' hyperthyroidism.

The V and J genes are TRBV29-1 and TRBJ2-3; D remains unclear. Germline-derived CDR1 and CDR2 are SQVTM and ANQGSEA. The V and J ends lost 2 bases and 5 bases respectively, with 2 bases between them. This CDR3 spans 10 amino acids. The CDR3 loop is CSVEKDTQYF. The CDR3 DNA is TGCAGCGTTGAAAAAGATACGCAGTATTTT.

This clonotype was recorded at least ten times. The chain is built from TRBV2 and TRBJ1-5; 11 bases map to TRBD1. The germline CDR1 and CDR2 sequences are SNHLY and FYNNEI. J lost 5 bases, V lost 6 bases, and 3 bases had no gene match. This CDR3 region has 14 residues. In nucleotides, the CDR3 is TGTGCCAGCAGCGGACAGGGGGCTTATCAGCCCCAGCATTTT. Translating it yields CASSGQGAYQPQHF.

The chain links TRBV24-1 to TRBJ2-5, with 7 bases fitting TRBD1. The J call could be wrong; TRBJ2-7 is a better fit for the DNA end. This CDR3 has 13 residues. Germline CDR1 KGHDR, CDR2 SFDVKD. DNA of the CDR3: TGTGCCACCAGTGAGACAGGGTTCAACGAGCAGTACTTC. It encodes CATSETGFNEQYF.

This clonotype was seen at least ten times. The chain uses TRBV24-1 and TRBJ1-4, with 7 bases matching TRBD1. The V and J ends lost 3 bases and 0 bases, in that order; junction bases with no gene match: 12. This CDR3 is 19 amino acids long. Germline V gene sequence: CDR1 KGHDR, CDR2 SFDVKD. The CDR3 loop is CATSDATWDSAPTNEKLFF. The CDR3 DNA follows: TGTGCCACCAGTGATGCGACATGGGACAGCGCCCCAACTAATGAAAAACTGTTTTTT.

V usage is TRBV7-2 and J usage is TRBJ2-5, with 10 bases identical to TRBD1. Germline V gene lookup returns CDR1 SGHTA and CDR2 FQGNSA. The CDR3 consists of 15 residues. Germline trimming cut 5 bases from V and 4 bases from J; bases unmatched to any gene: 7. CDR3 region: CASSPGTGALETQYF. CDR3 sequence (DNA): TGTGCCAGCAGCCCTGGGACAGGGGCTTTAGAGACCCAGTACTTC.

The CDR3 region is CAISDLRVVRDTEAFF. The CDR3 nucleotides read TGTGCCATCAGTGACCTCAGGGTGGTGAGGGACACTGAAGCTTTCTTT. The rearrangement uses TRBV10-3 and TRBJ1-1, with D perhaps matching TRBD1 (5 bases). Trimming cost V 3 bases and J 3 bases, with 17 bases left between them. This CDR3 spans 16 amino acids. Germline V CDR1 and CDR2: ENHRY, SYGVKD.

In this sample, this clonotype turned up once. The V call is TRBV2, the J call TRBJ1-5; 7 bases fit TRBD1. The germline gives CDR1 SNHLY, CDR2 FYNNEI. The CDR3 is 14 amino acids. V shed 10 bases and J 3 bases; nucleotides not matched to a gene: 9. As DNA, the CDR3 is TGTGCCACCAGCCGCGGGACAGACAATCAGCCCCAGCATTTT. Translation gives CATSRGTDNQPQHF.

This clonotype was seen ten or more times. The CDR3 DNA is TGTGCCAGCGGCCCTCGGGCCTGGGATGGCTACACCTTC. Its protein is CASGPRAWDGYTF. This chain joins TRBV2 and TRBJ1-2; D call uncertain. V lost 8 bases and J lost 6, with 16 bases in between. The CDR3 spans 13 residues. Germline V gene lookup returns CDR1 SNHLY and CDR2 FYNNEI.